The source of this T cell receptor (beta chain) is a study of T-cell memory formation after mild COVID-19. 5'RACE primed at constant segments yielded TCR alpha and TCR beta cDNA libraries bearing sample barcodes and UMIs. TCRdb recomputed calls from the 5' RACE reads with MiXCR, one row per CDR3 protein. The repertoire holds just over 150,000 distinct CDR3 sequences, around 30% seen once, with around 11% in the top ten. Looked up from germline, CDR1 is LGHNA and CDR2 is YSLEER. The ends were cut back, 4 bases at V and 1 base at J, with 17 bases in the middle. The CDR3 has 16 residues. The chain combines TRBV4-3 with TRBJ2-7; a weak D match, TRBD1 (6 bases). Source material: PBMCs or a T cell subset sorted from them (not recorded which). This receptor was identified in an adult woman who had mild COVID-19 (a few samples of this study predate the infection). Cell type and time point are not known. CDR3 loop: CASSPYSRDTSYEQYF. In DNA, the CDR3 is TGCGCCAGCAGCCCCTACAGCCGGGACACTTCCTACGAGCAGTACTTC.